The 2 T cell receptor beta chains in this list originate from one sample, sequenced in a study of control samples from healthy donors and cancer patients. Profiling relied on immunoSEQ multiplex PCR, and the TCRdb table lists in-frame clones only, not all of them. Of around 20,000 clones listed, approximately 90% are singletons. The sequenced sample was PBMCs. All receptors come from a woman aged 55-75 years with head and neck cancer.

The J gene is TRBJ2-7, the V gene TRBV5-1; D is ambiguous. With 5 bases removed from V and 0 bases from J, the gap between germline ends came to 15 bases. Germline loops: CDR1 SGHRS, CDR2 YFSETQ. The CDR3 spans 15 residues. In DNA form, the CDR3 reads TGCGCCAGCAGACCTGAAGGCATCATCTCCTACGAGCAGTACTTC. It translates to CASRPEGIISYEQYF.

The chain employs TRBV28 and TRBJ2-2; no firm D call. CDR3 length: 13 residues. The germline V and J ends were trimmed by 6 bases and 3 bases, with 8 bases remaining between them. Germline V gene lookup returns CDR1 MDHEN and CDR2 SYDVKM. The CDR3 loop is CASRETYTGELFF. CDR3 sequence (DNA): TGTGCCAGCAGAGAGACGTACACCGGGGAGCTGTTTTTT.